One and the same sample provided the 20 T cell receptor beta chains below, sequenced in a study of blood T cell repertoires in COVID-19. Assay used: immunoSEQ multiplex PCR; TCRdb lists only in-frame clones, some missing. The data show some 200,000 clones, around 85% seen once. The sample consisted of PBMCs or T cells enriched from blood (not recorded which). The source of these receptors is a woman between 50 and 59 years old in a cohort exposed to, infected with or recovered from COVID-19 (not recorded which).

This clone is a singleton in its sample. The chain is built from TRBV19 and TRBJ1-1; 7 nucleotides match TRBD1. V trimming: 7 bases; J trimming: 6 bases; junction bases outside the gene matches: 5. Germline CDR1 and CDR2: LNHDA and SQIVND (reference sequence). CDR3 length: 12 residues. The CDR3 here is CASKTGWAEAFF. As DNA, the CDR3 is TGTGCCAGTAAGACAGGGTGGGCTGAAGCTTTCTTT.

This clone was counted a single time. V gene TRBV27 combines with J gene TRBJ1-5, with a weak D call TRBD1 (5 bases). CDR3 length: 14 residues. Trimming took off 5 bases at V and 4 bases at J, with 12 bases between the two ends. Germline V CDR1 and CDR2: MNHEY, SMNVEV (reference sequence). The CDR3 sequence: CASSPKGPNQPQHF. The CDR3 DNA follows: TGTGCCAGCAGTCCGAAGGGGCCTAATCAGCCCCAGCATTTT.

This chain's CDR3 is CASALYMNTEAFF. The CDR3 DNA follows: TGTGCCAGCGCCCTATATATGAACACTGAAGCTTTCTTT. The chain couples TRBV11-3 to TRBJ1-1; D gene ambiguous. Trimming took 8 bases from V and 0 from J, leaving 10 bases between them. CDR1 and CDR2 (germline): SGHNT, YENEEA. The CDR3 is 13 amino acids.

V gene TRBV5-1 combines with J gene TRBJ2-7; TRBD2 is a possible D gene (6 bases). Germline CDR1 reads SGHRS; CDR2 reads YFSETQ. Trimming removed 4 bases from V and 0 bases from J, with 14 bases in between. This CDR3 contains 15 residues. DNA of the CDR3: TGCGCCAGCAGCCCCCGCGCGACTAGCTCCTACGAGCAGTACTTC. As protein: CASSPRATSSYEQYF.

The V gene is TRBV4-1, the J gene TRBJ2-1; D possibly corresponds to TRBD1 (6 bases). The CDR3 sequence is 18 residues long. Germline lookup yields CDR1 MGHRA and CDR2 YSYEKL. V was cut by 0 bases and J by 8 bases, with 23 bases left in between. CDR3 nucleotides: TGCGCCAGCAGCCAAGATCAGTTGGGGGCGCCGGACGTCCATGAGCAGTTCTTC. Translated: CASSQDQLGAPDVHEQFF.

The chain couples TRBV9 to TRBJ1-4; D is unresolved. Per germline, CDR1 SGDLS and CDR2 YYNGEE. The CDR3 has 15 residues. Deletions cut 0 bases from V and 3 bases from J, with 9 bases between. This CDR3 is CASSVDGVSNEKLFF. The CDR3, as DNA: TGTGCCAGCAGCGTAGACGGGGTATCTAATGAAAAACTGTTTTTT.

The rearrangement uses TRBV2 and TRBJ2-2; D is uncertain. The germline V gene encodes CDR1 SNHLY and CDR2 FYNNEI. This CDR3 is built from 15 residues. The V and J ends lost 6 bases and 5 bases respectively, with 16 bases between them. The CDR3 DNA reads as TGTGCCAGCAGCCCAGACCCGCGGAGTACCGGGGAGCTGTTTTTT. Residues: CASSPDPRSTGELFF.

This clone was seen a single time. This chain connects TRBV19 to TRBJ2-5; 13 bases line up with TRBD2. CDR1 is LNHDA, CDR2 SQIVND, per germline (reference sequence). With V trimmed by 6 bases and J by 3 bases, 10 bases remained unmatched. This CDR3 has 17 residues. CDR3 coding DNA: TGTGCCAGTAGGTGGGGGACTAGCGGGGACCAGAAAGAGACCCAGTACTTC. It codes for CASRWGTSGDQKETQYF.

This chain connects TRBV7-9 to TRBJ2-2, with a tentative D call TRBD2 (5 bases). Per the germline V gene, CDR1 is SEHNR and CDR2 is FQNEAQ (reference sequence). The CDR3 extends over 16 amino acids. V was clipped by 6 bases and J by 0 bases, with 14 bases between them. The CDR3 sequence is CASSRREGSNTGELFF. CDR3 DNA: TGTGCCAGCAGTCGACGGGAAGGCTCGAACACCGGGGAGCTGTTTTTT. The whole variable domain, remainder taken from reference TRBV7-9 and TRBJ2-2, is DTGVSQNPRHKITKRGQNVTFRCDPISEHNRLYWYRQTLGQGPEFLTYFQNEAQLEKSRLLSDRFSAERPKGSFSTLEIQRTEQGDSAMYLCASSRREGSNTGELFFGEGSRLTVL.

The CDR3 bases are TGTGCCAGCAGGGCGACAGAGTACAATGAGCAGTTCTTC. Translation: CASRATEYNEQFF. The chain has TRBV7-9 and TRBJ2-1, with a tentative D call TRBD1 (5 bases). There are 13 residues in the CDR3. CDR1 is SEHNR and CDR2 is FQNEAQ in the germline V gene (reference sequence). V shed 6 bases and J shed 4 bases, with 10 bases lying between them. The variable domain in full, with the rest retrieved from reference TRBV7-9 and TRBJ2-1, is DTGVSQNPRHKITKRGQNVTFRCDPISEHNRLYWYRQTLGQGPEFLTYFQNEAQLEKSRLLSDRFSAERPKGSFSTLEIQRTEQGDSAMYLCASRATEYNEQFFGPGTRLTVL.

The chain is built from TRBV7-2 and TRBJ2-2; 7 bases align to TRBD2. V gave up 6 bases and J gave up 5 bases; unmatched junction bases: 12. The CDR3 covers 16 residues. CDR1 is SGHTA and CDR2 is FQGNSA in the germline V gene. For the CDR3, the DNA is TGTGCCAGCAGGGCCCCAGGGCTAGCGGTGACCGGGGAGCTGTTTTTT. It specifies CASRAPGLAVTGELFF.

The J gene is TRBJ2-1, the V gene TRBV28, with 8 bases fitting TRBD2. V was pared by 7 bases and J by 0 bases, with 5 bases of the junction left unmatched. Looked up from germline, CDR1 is MDHEN and CDR2 is SYDVKM. The CDR3 has 15 residues. Written as DNA, the CDR3 is TGTGCCAGCACCTTAGCGGGAAGCTCCTACAATGAGCAGTTCTTC. This encodes CASTLAGSSYNEQFF.

The CDR3 region has the DNA TGTGCCAGCAGGTCCTTCTCGGACTATGGCTACACCTTC. As protein: CASRSFSDYGYTF. This chain links TRBV12-3 or TRBV12-4 with TRBJ1-2; the D is unclear. The germline V and J ends were trimmed by 6 bases and 3 bases, with 11 bases remaining between them. The CDR3 has 13 amino acids.

This clone was found a few times. V gene TRBV3-1 (or the pseudogene TRBV3-2) combines with J gene TRBJ1-3; no clear D gene. Germline V gene sequence: CDR1 LGHDT, CDR2 YNNKEL (reference sequence). The CDR3 extends over 13 amino acids. The V and J ends lost 4 bases and 4 bases respectively, with 8 bases between them. The CDR3 spells CASSRLDGNTIYF. The CDR3, as DNA: TGTGCCAGCAGCCGCCTAGACGGAAACACCATATATTTT.

In its sample, this clone was seen once. This rearrangement joins TRBV19 to TRBJ2-7, with D possibly TRBD1 on 5 matching bases. V shed 3 bases and J shed 4 bases, with 10 bases lying between them. In germline, CDR1 is LNHDA, CDR2 SQIVND (reference sequence). This CDR3 spans 13 amino acids. As DNA, the CDR3 is TGTGCCAGTAGTATTAACAGGAAATACGAGCAGTACTTC. Translating gives CASSINRKYEQYF.

The V and J genes are TRBV10-3 and TRBJ2-5; TRBD2 might be the D (6 bases). The CDR3 extends over 15 amino acids. Trimming removed 6 bases from V and 0 bases from J, with 14 bases in between. Germline lookup yields CDR1 ENHRY and CDR2 SYGVKD. The CDR3: CAISTTSLDQETQYF. The CDR3 region has the DNA TGTGCCATCAGCACAACTAGCCTGGACCAAGAGACCCAGTACTTC.

The rearrangement links TRBV5-1 to TRBJ2-1, with D possibly TRBD2 on 6 matching bases. V lost 5 bases, J lost 3 bases, and 15 bases lay in between. Germline V CDR1 and CDR2: SGHRS, YFSETQ. The CDR3 extends over 15 amino acids. The CDR3 DNA reads as TGCGCCAGCAGACTCACCGGGACTGACTACAATGAGCAGTTCTTC. Translating it yields CASRLTGTDYNEQFF.

In DNA form, the CDR3 reads TGTGCCAGCAGCCAAGTACGACAGGTAGGAGCCGTAGTTTCGTCCTACAATGAGCAGTTCTTC. This translates into CASSQVRQVGAVVSSYNEQFF. The rearrangement joins TRBV4-2 to TRBJ2-1; a weak D match, TRBD1 (6 bases). The CDR3 runs 21 residues. Germline V CDR1 and CDR2: LGHNA, YNFKEQ. Deletions cut 1 base from V and 1 base from J, with 26 bases between.

The chain couples TRBV20-1 to TRBJ1-2; maybe TRBD1 (5 bases). The V and J ends lost 6 bases and 7 bases respectively, with 12 bases between them. The V gene's germline CDR1 is DFQATT and CDR2 SNEGSKA (reference sequence). CDR3 length: 11 residues. CDR3 nucleotide sequence: TGCAGTGCGGACACGGTTGGTGGCTACACCTTC. Protein sequence: CSADTVGGYTF.

V usage is TRBV6-5 and J usage is TRBJ1-1; unclear D gene. CDR1 MNHEY and CDR2 SVGAGI come from the germline V gene. Trimming removed 4 bases from V and 1 base from J, with 7 bases in between. This CDR3 is 13 amino acids long. CDR3 sequence: CASSSTWNTEAFF. The CDR3 DNA follows: TGTGCCAGCAGTTCCACATGGAACACTGAAGCTTTCTTT.